The next 8 T cell receptor beta chains were all read from a single sample in a study of cytomegalovirus exposure and HLA in healthy donors. Both 60 Vbeta primers and 13 Jbeta primers went into the PCR. The protocol was immunoSEQ multiplex PCR, while the TCRdb copy is restricted to in-frame clones and leaves out a portion. This table has 100,000 to 150,000 clones, around 80% appearing once. Sequencing was done on a sample of PBMCs. Every receptor here comes from a man aged 25-45 years in good health and CMV-seropositive.

V usage is TRBV10-3 and J usage is TRBJ2-5; perhaps TRBD2 as D (5 bases). The J call may be mistaken, given a closer DNA end match to TRBJ2-7. The CDR3 covers 11 residues. The germline V gene has CDR1 ENHRY and CDR2 SYGVKD. The CDR3 region has the DNA TGTGCCATCGTCAGCGGCTACGAGCAGTACTTC. Translation: CAIVSGYEQYF.

The rearrangement uses TRBV18 and TRBJ1-1; a possible D gene is TRBD1 (5 bases). The V and J ends lost 3 bases and 0 bases respectively, with 14 bases between them. Germline values: CDR1 KGHSH, CDR2 LQKENI. This CDR3 is 16 amino acids long. This chain's CDR3 is CASSPTATLMNTEAFF. The CDR3 bases are TGTGCCAGCTCACCGACAGCGACATTGATGAACACTGAAGCTTTCTTT.

The V gene is TRBV19, the J gene TRBJ2-5; D is unresolved. Per germline, CDR1 LNHDA and CDR2 SQIVND (reference sequence). The CDR3 length is 13 residues. Trimming left V 9 bases short and J 4 bases short, with 15 bases between. For the CDR3, the DNA is TGTGCCAGCGCCTCTATCCTACGAGAGACCCAGTACTTC. Translated, it gives CASASILRETQYF.

The chain couples TRBV6-5 to TRBJ2-1; 10 bases fit TRBD2. Germline V gene data show CDR1 as MNHEY and CDR2 as SVGAGI. The CDR3 is 16 residues long. The V segment lost 0 bases and the J segment 9 bases; nucleotides outside the gene matches: 8. The CDR3 DNA sequence: TGTGCCAGCAGTTACTCCCCAGCGGGAGGGCCTGGTGAGCAGTTCTTC. Translated: CASSYSPAGGPGEQFF.

The rearrangement links TRBV2 to TRBJ2-5; maybe TRBD2 (5 bases). Germline CDR1 and CDR2: SNHLY and FYNNEI. CDR3 length: 13 amino acids. V lost 6 bases, J lost 5 bases, and 13 bases lay in between. The CDR3 DNA reads TGTGCCAGCAGCAAAACTAGTGCCGAGACCCAGTACTTC. This codes for CASSKTSAETQYF.

The chain couples TRBV27 to TRBJ2-2; TRBD2 aligns across 7 bases. The germline gives CDR1 MNHEY, CDR2 SMNVEV (reference sequence). V dropped 0 bases and J dropped 6; count of bases not matched to a gene: 4. The CDR3 consists of 15 residues. The CDR3 DNA reads as TGTGCCAGCAGTTTATCGAACCGGGGGGCCGGGGAGCTGTTTTTT. Its protein product is CASSLSNRGAGELFF.

This clone was seen a few times. The chain joins TRBV28 to TRBJ2-7; TRBD2 matches 11 bases. V lost 1 base to trimming and J lost 4 bases; unmatched junction nucleotides: 3. The CDR3 runs 15 residues. CDR1 and CDR2 (germline): MDHEN, SYDVKM. DNA for the CDR3: TGTGCCAGCAGTTTATCCGGGACTAGCGGATACGAGCAGTACTTC. Translating it yields CASSLSGTSGYEQYF.

J is TRBJ2-7 and V is TRBV9, with 10 bases aligning to TRBD2. CDR1 is SGDLS and CDR2 is YYNGEE in the germline V gene. Losses at the gene ends were 7 bases for V and 4 bases for J; bases not matched to a gene: 8. This CDR3 spans 14 amino acids. The CDR3 region is CASASGRDVYEQYF. The CDR3 DNA sequence: TGTGCCAGCGCAAGCGGGAGGGACGTATACGAGCAGTACTTC.